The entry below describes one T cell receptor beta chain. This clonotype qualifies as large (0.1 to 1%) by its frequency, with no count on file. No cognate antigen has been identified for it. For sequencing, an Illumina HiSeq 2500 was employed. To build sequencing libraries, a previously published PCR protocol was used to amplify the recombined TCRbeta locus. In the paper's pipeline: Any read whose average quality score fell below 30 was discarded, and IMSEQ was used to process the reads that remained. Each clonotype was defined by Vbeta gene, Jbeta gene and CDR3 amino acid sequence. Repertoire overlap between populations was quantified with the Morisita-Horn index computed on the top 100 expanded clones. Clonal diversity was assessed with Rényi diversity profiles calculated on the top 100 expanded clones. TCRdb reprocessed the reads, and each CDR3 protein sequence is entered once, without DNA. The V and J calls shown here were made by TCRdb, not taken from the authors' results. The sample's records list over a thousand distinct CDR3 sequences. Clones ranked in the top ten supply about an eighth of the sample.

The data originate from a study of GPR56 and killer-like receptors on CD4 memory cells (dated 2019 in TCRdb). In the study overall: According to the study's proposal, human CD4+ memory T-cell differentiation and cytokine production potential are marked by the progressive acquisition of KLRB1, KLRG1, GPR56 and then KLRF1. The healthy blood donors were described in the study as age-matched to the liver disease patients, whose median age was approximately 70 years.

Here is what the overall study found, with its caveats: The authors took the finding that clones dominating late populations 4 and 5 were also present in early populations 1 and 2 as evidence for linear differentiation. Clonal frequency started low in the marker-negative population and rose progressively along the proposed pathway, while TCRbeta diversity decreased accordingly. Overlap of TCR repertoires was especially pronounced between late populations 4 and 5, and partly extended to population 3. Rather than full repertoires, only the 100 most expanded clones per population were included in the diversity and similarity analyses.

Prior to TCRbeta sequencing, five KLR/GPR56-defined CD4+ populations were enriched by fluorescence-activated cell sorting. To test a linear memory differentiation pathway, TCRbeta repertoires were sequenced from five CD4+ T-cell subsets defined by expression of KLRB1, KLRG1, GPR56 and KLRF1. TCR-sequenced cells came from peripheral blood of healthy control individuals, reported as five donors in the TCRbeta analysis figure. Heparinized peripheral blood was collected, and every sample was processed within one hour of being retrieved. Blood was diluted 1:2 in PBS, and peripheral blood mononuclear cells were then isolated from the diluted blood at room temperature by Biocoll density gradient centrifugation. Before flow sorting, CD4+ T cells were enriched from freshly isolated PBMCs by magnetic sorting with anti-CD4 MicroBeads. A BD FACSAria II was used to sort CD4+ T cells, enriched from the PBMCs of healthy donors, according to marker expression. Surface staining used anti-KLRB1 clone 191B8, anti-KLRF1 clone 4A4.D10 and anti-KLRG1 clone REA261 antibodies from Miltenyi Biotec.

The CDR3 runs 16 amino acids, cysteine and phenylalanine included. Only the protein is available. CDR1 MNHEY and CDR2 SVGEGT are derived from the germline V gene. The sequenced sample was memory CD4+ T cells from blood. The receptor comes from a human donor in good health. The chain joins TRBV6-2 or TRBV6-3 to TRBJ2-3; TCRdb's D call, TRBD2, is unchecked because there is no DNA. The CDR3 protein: CASRKGLELSRDTQYF.